One and the same sample provided the 27 T cell receptor beta chains below, sequenced in a study of T cell responses to AZD1222 COVID-19 vaccine. Here immunoSEQ multiplex PCR was the method, and the copy in TCRdb shows in-frame clones only, minus some. The sample holds roughly 150,000 clones, approximately 85% seen once. Sequenced material: peripheral blood, taken on day 0 of AZD1222 vaccination. Receptors were obtained from an adult in good health.

This rearrangement joins TRBV5-8 to TRBJ2-3, with a tentative D call TRBD2 (6 bases). The CDR3 sequence is 16 residues long. Germline CDR1 is SGHTS and CDR2 is YDEGEE. Trimming stripped 0 bases from V and 7 bases from J, with 18 bases between. CDR3 sequence reads: CASSLASSGGVHTQYF. The CDR3 region has the DNA TGTGCCAGCAGCTTGGCCAGTAGCGGCGGTGTGCATACGCAGTATTTT.

The chain combines TRBV10-3 with TRBJ2-5; 11 bases are a match to TRBD2. The CDR3 runs 16 residues. CDR1 is ENHRY and CDR2 is SYGVKD in the germline V gene. V shed 4 bases, J shed 4 bases, and the junction held 8 bases outside the gene matches. This CDR3 is CAISGLAGGRSETQYF. As DNA, the CDR3 is TGTGCCATCAGTGGGCTAGCGGGGGGCAGGTCAGAGACCCAGTACTTC.

J is TRBJ2-7 and V is TRBV2, with 7 bases identical to TRBD2. With 4 bases clipped from V and 6 bases from J, the junction kept 6 bases outside the gene matches. The CDR3 is made up of 13 amino acids. The germline V gene has CDR1 SNHLY and CDR2 FYNNEI. The CDR3 here is CASSGEGGGEQYF. The DNA of the CDR3 is TGTGCCAGCAGTGGGGAGGGTGGTGGCGAGCAGTACTTC.

V is TRBV6-2 or TRBV6-3 and J is TRBJ1-4; D is uncertain. The CDR3 runs to 12 residues. V was pared by 5 bases and J by 11 bases, with 12 bases between. CDR1 and CDR2 (germline): MNHEY, SVGEGT. Here the CDR3 DNA reads TGTGCCAGCAGTACAAGACAAGGGAAACTGTTTTTT. Translated: CASSTRQGKLFF.

V usage is TRBV30 and J usage is TRBJ2-4, with 14 bases aligning to TRBD2. CDR3 size: 15 residues. V lost 3 bases to trimming and J lost 8 bases; unmatched junction nucleotides: 6. From germline, CDR1 is GTSNPN and CDR2 SVGIG (reference sequence). CDR3 in amino acids: CAWSSLGLAGDIQYF. The CDR3 coding sequence is TGTGCCTGGAGCTCCTTGGGACTAGCGGGAGACATTCAGTACTTC.

This chain links TRBV21-1 with TRBJ2-2. TRBV21-1 is shown as a pseudogene. The CDR3 is made up of 13 amino acids. CDR3 loop: CASRRPDTGELFF. CDR3 nucleotide sequence: TGTGCCAGCAGGAGACCGGACACCGGGGAGCTGTTTTTT.

The J gene is TRBJ2-3, the V gene TRBV5-4, with D uncertain. V was cut by 0 bases and J by 5 bases, with 1 base left in between. The CDR3 consists of 11 residues. Germline V lookup: CDR1 SGHNT, CDR2 YYREEE (reference sequence). CDR3 amino acids: CASSLVDTQYF. The DNA for the CDR3 is TGTGCCAGCAGCTTGGTAGATACGCAGTATTTT.

The genes are TRBV4-1 and TRBJ1-5; 7 positions match TRBD1. Germline CDR1 and CDR2: MGHRA and YSYEKL. The J segment lost 5 bases and the V segment lost 5 bases, leaving 6 bases of the junction unmatched. The CDR3 has 14 amino acids. In nucleotides, the CDR3 is TGCGCCAGCAGCTTGCAGGGGGATCATCAGCCCCAGCATTTT. Its translation is CASSLQGDHQPQHF.

The chain carries TRBV3-1 (or the pseudogene TRBV3-2) and TRBJ1-1, with 9 nucleotides matching TRBD1. The CDR3 sequence is 16 residues long. After removal of 7 bases from V and 2 bases from J, the junction contained 11 bases not matched to a gene. From germline, CDR1 is LGHDT and CDR2 YNNKEL (reference sequence). The DNA for the CDR3 is TGTGCCAGCAACTTAAATCCGGGACAGGGTAACACTGAAGCTTTCTTT. As protein: CASNLNPGQGNTEAFF.

The chain employs TRBV4-2 and TRBJ2-3, with TRBD2 matching over 7 bases. CDR1 is LGHNA and CDR2 is YNFKEQ in the germline V gene. The CDR3 totals 19 residues. The V segment lost 4 bases and the J segment 0 bases; nucleotides outside the gene matches: 16. The CDR3 is CASSPDDRAGALSTDTQYF. The CDR3 nucleotides are TGTGCCAGCAGCCCAGATGATAGGGCGGGAGCCCTTAGCACAGATACGCAGTATTTT.

The chain is built from TRBV29-1 and TRBJ1-1; TRBD1 aligns across 7 bases. The CDR3 has 12 amino acids. V shed 6 bases, J shed 5 bases, and the junction held 6 bases outside the gene matches. Germline V gene sequence: CDR1 SQVTM, CDR2 ANQGSEA. CDR3 in amino acids: CSVEDRTTEAFF. The CDR3 bases are TGCAGCGTGGAGGACAGGACTACTGAAGCTTTCTTT.

The chain carries TRBV27 and TRBJ1-1; 7 positions match TRBD1. This CDR3 has 15 amino acids. Germline-derived CDR1 and CDR2 are MNHEY and SMNVEV (reference sequence). V was clipped by 5 bases and J by 0 bases; unmatched bases: 6. The CDR3 region is CASSPQGGMNTEAFF. CDR3 nucleotides: TGTGCCAGCAGTCCCCAGGGGGGAATGAACACTGAAGCTTTCTTT.

This chain uses TRBV11-2 with TRBJ2-2; D remains unclear. The CDR3 runs 15 residues. CDR1 and CDR2 from the germline V gene are SGHAT and FQNNGV. Trimming cost V 10 bases and J 2 bases, with 17 bases left between them. The CDR3 loop reads CATTAPSYNTGELFF. The CDR3 region has the DNA TGTGCCACCACAGCCCCCTCCTACAACACCGGGGAGCTGTTTTTT.

CDR3 coding DNA: TGTGCCAGTAGTGGAAGACAGGGGGCGCGCACTGAAGCTTTCTTT. It encodes CASSGRQGARTEAFF. The V gene is TRBV19, the J gene TRBJ1-1, with 10 positions matching TRBD1. Germline values: CDR1 LNHDA, CDR2 SQIVND (reference sequence). The CDR3 is 15 residues long. After removal of 5 bases from V and 4 bases from J, the junction contained 7 bases not matched to a gene. The entire variable domain, with the rest obtained from reference TRBV19 and TRBJ1-1, is as follows: DGGITQSPKYLFRKEGQNVTLSCEQNLNHDAMYWYRQDPGQGLRLIYYSQIVNDFQKGDIAEGYSVSREKKESFPLTVTSAQKNPTAFYLCASSGRQGARTEAFFGQGTRLTVV.

The rearrangement uses TRBV18 and TRBJ2-2, with 8 bases identical to TRBD1. Trimming at V came to 3 bases and at J to 1 base, leaving 4 bases not matched to a gene. Germline lookup yields CDR1 KGHSH and CDR2 LQKENI. CDR3 length equals 16 residues. CDR3 loop: CASSPWGTGNTGELFF. CDR3 DNA sequence: TGTGCCAGCTCACCCTGGGGGACAGGGAACACCGGGGAGCTGTTTTTT.

The chain employs TRBV6-5 and TRBJ1-6; D ambiguous. CDR1 and CDR2 from the germline V gene are MNHEY and SVGAGI. Trimming took 6 bases from V and 15 from J, leaving 12 bases between them. The CDR3 is 11 amino acids. The CDR3 here is CASRGLDGLHF. The CDR3 bases are TGTGCCAGCAGAGGGCTGGATGGCCTCCACTTT.

This chain links TRBV2 with TRBJ2-7; D is perhaps TRBD1 or TRBD2 (5 bases each). With 6 bases removed from V and 4 bases from J, the gap between germline ends came to 16 bases. Germline V gene lookup returns CDR1 SNHLY and CDR2 FYNNEI. The CDR3 runs to 14 residues. CDR3 in amino acids: CASSQGVRGYEQYF. The CDR3 region has the DNA TGTGCCAGCAGCCAGGGAGTGAGGGGTTACGAGCAGTACTTC.

Only one count was recorded for this clone. The chain joins TRBV5-5 to TRBJ2-5; 11 positions agree with TRBD2. CDR1 and CDR2 from the germline V gene are SGHKS and YYEKEE (reference sequence). Unmatched junction bases numbered 9, after V lost 9 bases and J lost 5 bases. The length of the CDR3 is 14 residues. The CDR3 loop is CAISSGGLGETQYF. The DNA of the CDR3 is TGTGCCATCTCTAGCGGGGGGCTCGGGGAGACCCAGTACTTC.

The rearrangement links TRBV7-8 to TRBJ1-2; 8 nucleotides line up with TRBD1. Germline V gene data show CDR1 as SGHVS and CDR2 as FQNEAQ. The CDR3 contains 14 residues. The V and J ends lost 1 base and 6 bases, in that order; junction bases with no gene match: 4. In DNA, the CDR3 is TGTGCCAGCAGCTTAGACAGGGGGGGGAATGGCTACACCTTC. Translation gives CASSLDRGGNGYTF.

The chain is built from TRBV4-1 and TRBJ1-2; tentatively, D is TRBD1 (6 bases). CDR1 MGHRA and CDR2 YSYEKL come from the germline V gene. V shed 0 bases and J shed 2 bases, with 13 bases lying between them. The CDR3 extends over 16 amino acids. The CDR3 region has the DNA TGCGCCAGCAGCCAAGAGGGGGGCACACTAAACTATGGCTACACCTTC. Translation: CASSQEGGTLNYGYTF.

The chain links TRBV28 to TRBJ2-4, with D maybe TRBD1 (5 bases). Germline CDR1 MDHEN, CDR2 SYDVKM. The CDR3 runs to 17 residues. V lost 4 bases and J 5 bases, leaving 21 bases between the germline ends. The CDR3: CASSSASPQGDENIQYF. The CDR3 DNA is TGTGCCAGCAGTTCCGCCTCCCCGCAGGGTGACGAAAACATTCAGTACTTC.

The chain employs TRBV2 and TRBJ2-2; TRBD2 might be the D (6 bases). From germline, CDR1 is SNHLY and CDR2 FYNNEI. The V end lost 6 bases, the J end lost 4 bases, and 15 bases lay between the germline ends. CDR3 length equals 15 residues. The CDR3 DNA is TGTGCCAGCAGGAAGGAGGGGACGGGCACCGGGGAGCTGTTTTTT. This gives the protein CASRKEGTGTGELFF. Full variable domain (missing parts from reference TRBV2 and TRBJ2-2): EPEVTQTPSHQVTQMGQEVILRCVPISNHLYFYWYRQILGQKVEFLVSFYNNEISEKSEIFDDQFSVERPDGSNFTLKIRSTKLEDSAMYFCASRKEGTGTGELFFGEGSRLTVL.

V is TRBV30 and J is TRBJ1-2, with no clear D. Germline-derived CDR1 and CDR2 are GTSNPN and SVGIG (reference sequence). V lost 0 bases and J 7 bases, leaving 12 bases between the germline ends. The CDR3 length is 13 residues. For the CDR3, the DNA is TGTGCCTGGAGTGTAGGTCCGAGACTTGGCTACACCTTC. Translation: CAWSVGPRLGYTF.

V and J are TRBV19 and TRBJ1-6; D is uncertain. CDR1 LNHDA and CDR2 SQIVND come from the germline V gene (reference sequence). This CDR3 has 14 residues. Trimming cost V 5 bases and J 7 bases, with 12 bases left between them. The CDR3 reads CASSETRLNSPLHF. CDR3 bases: TGTGCCAGTAGTGAGACAAGGTTGAATTCACCCCTCCACTTT.

This clone was recorded only once. This rearrangement joins TRBV6-5 to TRBJ2-1; D remains ambiguous. Germline-derived CDR1 and CDR2 are MNHEY and SVGAGI. CDR3 length: 14 residues. V was shortened by 2 bases and J by 0 bases, with 5 bases between the two germline ends. For the CDR3, the DNA is TGTGCCAGCAGTTACCTCGACTCCTACAATGAGCAGTTCTTC. It translates to CASSYLDSYNEQFF.

This chain links TRBV4-1 with TRBJ2-1; D call uncertain. CDR3 length equals 15 residues. Germline V CDR1 and CDR2: MGHRA, YSYEKL. Trimming left V 2 bases short and J 7 bases short, with 15 bases between. CDR3: CASSQQMLPSNEQFF. In DNA form, the CDR3 reads TGCGCCAGCAGCCAACAGATGCTTCCGTCGAATGAGCAGTTCTTC.

This CDR3 is CASGIQGSGTDTQYF. CDR3 coding DNA: TGTGCCAGCGGCATACAGGGCTCGGGCACAGATACGCAGTATTTT. V usage is TRBV6-5 and J usage is TRBJ2-3; perhaps TRBD1 as D (6 bases). Trimming cost V 8 bases and J 1 base, with 16 bases left between them. The germline V gene encodes CDR1 MNHEY and CDR2 SVGAGI. This CDR3 region has 15 residues.